The 28 T cell receptor beta chains below all came from one sample that was sequenced in a study of regulatory T cells in long-lasting Graves disease. The time point: newly diagnosed GD, antithyroid drugs for less than 3 months. Isolated PBMC RNA provided the starting material for the TCR library. Arm-PCR of CDR3 regions and iRepertoire HTBI primers were the basis on which TCR beta libraries were built. TCRdb passed the multiplex PCR reads through MiXCR, listing each CDR3 protein once. The profile shows roughly 350,000 distinct CDR3 sequences, around 16% of them singletons. This same sample was also taken into another study, of T cells in Graves' hyperthyroidism and ophthalmopathy.

The sequenced sample was peripheral blood mononuclear cells (PBMCs), obtained at new diagnosis, from a patient treated with antithyroid drugs. The receptors shown here come from a woman aged 18-30 years with Graves disease.

This clonotype showed up many times. This chain uses TRBV3-1 with TRBJ2-7; no clear D. V was shortened by 0 bases and J by 6 bases, with 6 bases between the two germline ends. The V gene's germline CDR1 is LGHDT and CDR2 YNNKEL (reference sequence). This CDR3 spans 12 amino acids. CDR3 protein: CASSQDRVEQYF. The CDR3 nucleotides are TGTGCCAGCAGCCAAGATCGGGTCGAGCAGTACTTC.

This clonotype came up many times. V is TRBV20-1 and J is TRBJ2-7; tentatively, D is TRBD2 (5 bases). The V gene lost 0 bases and the J gene lost 2 bases, with 14 bases spanning the gap. The CDR3 is 15 amino acids. CDR1 is DFQATT and CDR2 is SNEGSKA in the germline V gene (reference sequence). CDR3 DNA sequence: TGCAGTGCTAGAGATCACGATAGCGTAGCCTACGAGCAGTACTTC. Encoded protein: CSARDHDSVAYEQYF.

This clonotype appeared many times. V is TRBV20-1 and J is TRBJ2-7; D is possibly TRBD2 (6 bases). The CDR3 spans 15 residues. The germline CDR1 and CDR2 sequences are DFQATT and SNEGSKA (reference sequence). Between the trimmed V and J ends, which lost 4 bases and 0 bases, there was a span of 16 bases. DNA of the CDR3: TGCAGTGCTATCCCCGGGACGGGGGACTCCTACGAGCAGTACTTC. Translating gives CSAIPGTGDSYEQYF.

V gene TRBV7-9 combines with J gene TRBJ1-5; D not resolved. CDR1 and CDR2 from the germline V gene are SEHNR and FQNEAQ (reference sequence). With 5 bases removed from V and 3 bases from J, the gap between germline ends came to 5 bases. This CDR3 spans 12 amino acids. CDR3 amino acids: CASSAPNQPQHF. As DNA, the CDR3 is TGTGCCAGCAGCGCCCCCAATCAGCCCCAGCATTTT.

In this sample, this clonotype turned up many times. The chain is built from TRBV5-1 and TRBJ1-1, with D perhaps matching TRBD1 (6 bases). Trimming left V 2 bases short and J 2 bases short, with 19 bases between. The germline CDR1 and CDR2 sequences are SGHRS and YFSETQ. CDR3 length: 17 amino acids. The CDR3 nucleotides read TGCGCCAGCAGCTTCCGTTCGAGGGGGTCGCTTAACACTGAAGCTTTCTTT. Translated: CASSFRSRGSLNTEAFF.

This chain uses TRBV29-1 with TRBJ1-2; D remains unclear. The germline CDR1 and CDR2 sequences are SQVTM and ANQGSEA. V gave up 4 bases and J gave up 4 bases, with 19 bases separating them. The CDR3 sequence is 15 residues long. CDR3: CSVARTSQLTYGYTF. The CDR3 DNA sequence: TGCAGCGTTGCGAGAACATCTCAGTTGACCTATGGCTACACCTTC.

This clonotype was seen repeatedly, ten times or more. The V gene is TRBV6-1, the J gene TRBJ1-1; 9 positions match TRBD1. CDR1 MNHNS and CDR2 SASEGT come from the germline V gene. The J segment lost 4 bases and the V segment lost 5 bases, leaving 17 bases of the junction unmatched. The CDR3 spans 18 residues. The CDR3 DNA sequence: TGTGCCAGCAGTCCCAGGATTAAAACAGGGGGCGGGAGCACTGAAGCTTTCTTT. This translates into CASSPRIKTGGGSTEAFF.

This clonotype has a handful of counts. V is TRBV11-2 and J is TRBJ2-6, with no clear D. The CDR3 sequence is 14 residues long. V shed 3 bases and J shed 0 bases, with 3 bases lying between them. Germline CDR1 and CDR2: SGHAT and FQNNGV. The CDR3: CASSFPSGANVLTF. CDR3 DNA: TGTGCCAGCAGCTTCCCCTCTGGGGCCAACGTCCTGACTTTC.

This clonotype was counted many times. The V and J genes are TRBV18 and TRBJ2-3; TRBD1 is a possible D gene (5 bases). CDR1 is KGHSH, CDR2 LQKENI, per germline. The CDR3 has 19 amino acids. Trimming removed 1 base from V and 4 bases from J, with 24 bases in between. The CDR3 spells CASSPRAPGPSGMADTQYF. DNA for the CDR3: TGTGCCAGCTCACCACGTGCCCCCGGCCCGTCAGGGATGGCAGATACGCAGTATTTT.

This chain connects TRBV6-1 to TRBJ1-1; no reliable D call. The CDR3 runs 15 residues. V lost 6 bases, J lost 1 base, and 15 bases lay in between. Germline V lookup: CDR1 MNHNS, CDR2 SASEGT. CDR3 protein: CASSTREVWNTEAFF. CDR3 in DNA: TGTGCCAGCAGCACAAGAGAGGTATGGAACACTGAAGCTTTCTTT.

This clonotype was counted at least ten times. The chain combines TRBV18 with TRBJ2-7; 9 bases are shared with TRBD1. V trimming: 3 bases; J trimming: 3 bases; junction bases outside the gene matches: 9. The CDR3 runs 16 residues. Germline CDR1 is KGHSH and CDR2 is LQKENI. CDR3 DNA sequence: TGTGCCAGCTCACCTACGTCCGGGACAGGGATCTACGAGCAGTACTTC. It encodes CASSPTSGTGIYEQYF.

The chain uses TRBV9 and TRBJ2-1, with 13 bases matching TRBD2. Trimming removed 3 bases from V and 0 bases from J; junction bases left unmatched: 9. The CDR3 runs 19 residues. The V gene's germline CDR1 is SGDLS and CDR2 YYNGEE. The CDR3 protein is CASSARTSGSLYSYNEQFF. The CDR3 nucleotides read TGTGCCAGCAGCGCCCGGACTAGCGGGAGCCTCTACTCCTACAATGAGCAGTTCTTC.

There are many counts of this clonotype. The rearrangement joins TRBV12-3 or TRBV12-4 to TRBJ2-1; 7 nucleotides agree with TRBD2. V lost 3 bases to trimming and J lost 0 bases; unmatched junction nucleotides: 8. The CDR3 totals 17 residues. The CDR3 loop is CASSFSLLASSYNEQFF. The CDR3 nucleotides are TGTGCCAGCAGTTTCTCTTTACTAGCGAGCTCCTACAATGAGCAGTTCTTC.

This clonotype was seen repeatedly, ten times or more. The V and J genes are TRBV5-1 and TRBJ2-1; 13 nucleotides align to TRBD2. The junction had 5 bases not matched to a gene; V was cut back by 4 bases and J by 4 bases. Germline V gene lookup returns CDR1 SGHRS and CDR2 YFSETQ. There are 16 residues in the CDR3. The CDR3 bases are TGCGCCAGCAGCCCCGGGACTAGCGGGGTATACAATGAGCAGTTCTTC. Encoded protein: CASSPGTSGVYNEQFF.

Many counts were recorded for this clonotype. The junction departs from the called germline gene at one end, perhaps through a read error. This chain links TRBV5-1 with TRBJ1-2; D remains ambiguous. CDR1 and CDR2 (germline): SGHRS, YFSETQ. CDR3 length: 13 residues. Here the CDR3 reads CASSLTENYGYTF. CDR3 DNA: TGTGCCAGCAGCCTTACAGAAAACTATGGCTACACCTTC.

There are many counts of this clonotype. The chain carries TRBV19 and TRBJ2-1; 9 bases map to TRBD2. The CDR3 is 18 amino acids. Per the germline V gene, CDR1 is LNHDA and CDR2 is SQIVND (reference sequence). With 5 bases clipped from V and 0 bases from J, the junction kept 11 bases outside the gene matches. CDR3 region: CASSPTSGISSSYNEQFF. The CDR3 region has the DNA TGTGCCAGTAGTCCGACTAGCGGCATTTCCAGCTCCTACAATGAGCAGTTCTTC.

This clonotype was seen ten or more times. The chain employs TRBV27 and TRBJ2-3, with D possibly being TRBD2 (7 bases). The CDR3 runs 16 residues. V was pared by 8 bases and J by 1 base, with 19 bases between. From germline, CDR1 is MNHEY and CDR2 SMNVEV (reference sequence). The CDR3 sequence is CASGPLVRGRTDTQYF. The DNA for the CDR3 is TGTGCCAGCGGACCTCTCGTGCGGGGGCGCACAGATACGCAGTATTTT.

As for this clonotype: A much bigger clone sits one base away, suggesting this may be a read error. The chain carries TRBV20-1 and TRBJ1-4, with TRBD1 as a possible D gene (6 bases). V was clipped by 5 bases and J by 6 bases, with 19 bases between them. Germline V lookup: CDR1 DFQATT, CDR2 SNEGSKA (reference sequence). The CDR3 has 15 amino acids. The CDR3 protein is CSAEGGRGTDEKLFF. As DNA, the CDR3 is TGCAGTGCTGAGGGGGGGCGCGGTACTGATGAAAAACTGTTTTTT.

This clonotype was seen a handful of times. V gene TRBV4-1 combines with J gene TRBJ2-3; a possible D gene is TRBD2 (5 bases). Germline V gene sequence: CDR1 MGHRA, CDR2 YSYEKL. The length of the CDR3 is 15 residues. The V and J ends lost 5 bases and 0 bases respectively, with 12 bases between them. The CDR3 DNA sequence: TGCGCCAGCAGCGCACGGACTTCTAGCACAGATACGCAGTATTTT. It translates to CASSARTSSTDTQYF.

The rearrangement uses TRBV6-2 or TRBV6-3 and TRBJ2-1; the match to TRBD1 covers 9 bases. Germline loops: CDR1 MNHEY, CDR2 SVGEGT. Trimming took 4 bases from V and 10 from J; bases not matched to a gene: 2. The CDR3 runs 12 residues. The CDR3 nucleotides read TGTGCCAGCAGTTCCGGACAGGGGGAGCAGTTCTTC. It yields the protein CASSSGQGEQFF.

Note on this clonotype: The likely explanation is a read error, given a far larger clone one base away. The CDR3 carries no conserved terminal phenylalanine or tryptophan, so it likely arises from a read error. V usage is TRBV9 and J usage is TRBJ2-7; TRBD2 is a possible D gene (7 bases). Germline V gene sequence: CDR1 SGDLS, CDR2 YYNGEE. Between the trimmed V and J ends, which lost 4 bases and 2 bases, there was a span of 10 bases. The CDR3 spans 13 residues. For the CDR3, the DNA is TGTGCCAGCAGCTCGGGGGGCACCTACGAGCAGTACTAC. Translating it yields CASSSGGTYEQYY.

The sample holds a few counts of this clonotype. The V and J genes are TRBV11-2 and TRBJ2-3, with 7 bases identical to TRBD2. CDR1 and CDR2 (germline): SGHAT, FQNNGV. The CDR3 has 16 amino acids. V shed 3 bases and J 2 bases; nucleotides not matched to a gene: 8. CDR3 loop: CASSFTGTTNTDTQYF. Here the CDR3 DNA reads TGTGCCAGCAGCTTCACCGGGACTACGAACACAGATACGCAGTATTTT.

In the case of this clonotype: A clone one base away is much larger, so this may be a read error. The V gene is TRBV6-2 or TRBV6-3, the J gene TRBJ2-1; D remains unclear. Trimming left V 0 bases short and J 10 bases short, with 13 bases between. Germline CDR1 and CDR2: MNHEY and SVGEGT. The length of the CDR3 is 14 residues. The CDR3 region is CASSYSIVGYEQFF. CDR3 sequence (DNA): TGTGCCAGCAGTTACTCTATTGTCGGTTACGAGCAGTTCTTC.

This clonotype was counted ten times or more. The chain is built from TRBV12-3 or TRBV12-4 and TRBJ2-7; TRBD2 matches at 9 bases. V shed 4 bases and J 6 bases; nucleotides not matched to a gene: 7. The CDR3 spans 14 residues. DNA of the CDR3: TGTGCCAGCAGTTACAGCGGGAGGTGGGCCGAGCAGTACTTC. Translating gives CASSYSGRWAEQYF.

This clonotype has just a few counts. J is TRBJ2-7 and V is TRBV5-1; D is perhaps TRBD1 (5 bases). Looked up from germline, CDR1 is SGHRS and CDR2 is YFSETQ. The CDR3 runs to 14 residues. V lost 7 bases and J 3 bases, leaving 17 bases between the germline ends. The CDR3 DNA sequence: TGCGCCAGCCGCCGCCCAGGGCCGGGCTACGAGCAGTACTTC. It specifies CASRRPGPGYEQYF.

This clonotype has at least ten counts. The J gene is TRBJ1-1, the V gene TRBV28, with D hard to call. V lost 5 bases and J lost 4, with 14 bases in between. Germline V lookup: CDR1 MDHEN, CDR2 SYDVKM. The CDR3 has 14 residues. The CDR3 bases are TGTGCCAGCAGTGAGTACAAAAAGGGCACTGAAGCTTTCTTT. Protein: CASSEYKKGTEAFF.

The chain is built from TRBV5-1 and TRBJ1-2; D is uncertain. The CDR3 sequence is 13 residues long. The V end lost 9 bases, the J end lost 7 bases, and 19 bases lay between the germline ends. Germline V gene sequence: CDR1 SGHRS, CDR2 YFSETQ. In DNA, the CDR3 is TGCGCCACCTCTCCTGGAGATTTGAGTGGCTACACCTTC. Protein product: CATSPGDLSGYTF.

The chain carries TRBV7-9 and TRBJ1-5; the D gene is possibly TRBD1 (6 bases). Germline V gene data show CDR1 as SEHNR and CDR2 as FQNEAQ (reference sequence). CDR3 length: 14 residues. Trimming stripped 5 bases from V and 7 bases from J, with 15 bases between. The CDR3 nucleotides are TGTGCCAGCAGCGGAGGGACACTTCTCCAGCCCCAGCATTTT. As protein: CASSGGTLLQPQHF. The variable domain in full, with the rest retrieved from reference TRBV7-9 and TRBJ1-5, is DTGVSQNPRHKITKRGQNVTFRCDPISEHNRLYWYRQTLGQGPEFLTYFQNEAQLEKSRLLSDRFSAERPKGSFSTLEIQRTEQGDSAMYLCASSGGTLLQPQHFGDGTRLSIL.